What follows describes a single T cell receptor beta chain. Per the original data handling: Reference gene primer amplification in the assay estimated nucleated cell counts. Only in-frame clones appear in the TCRdb table, and some are missing; sequencing was by immunoSEQ multiplex PCR. The D gene and trimming were derived from the DNA, and the V and J assignments and clone size from that table. Here the sample spans under 300,000 clones, about 90% being singletons. The data belong to a study of blood T cell repertoires in COVID-19. Across the study: Nucleic acid was either cDNA or gDNA, and it came from T cells, B-cell-depleted T cells, or PBMCs.

V lost 4 bases and J lost 4, with 11 bases in between. The CDR3 loop spans 14 amino acids. CDR1 is LGHDT, CDR2 YNNKEL, per germline (reference sequence). The sequencing input was peripheral blood. This sequence joins TRBV3-1 (or the pseudogene TRBV3-2) and TRBJ1-5; D call uncertain. This TCR derives from a man aged 60 to 75 who had recovered from COVID-19. CDR3 nucleotide sequence: TGTGCCAGCAGCCGATCCGGGGAGAATCAGCCCCAGCATTTT. Protein sequence: CASSRSGENQPQHF.